These 29 T cell receptor beta chains were all obtained from the same sample, sequenced in a study of blood T cell repertoires in COVID-19. TCRdb's copy holds only in-frame clones and misses some; the assay was immunoSEQ multiplex PCR. Here the sample spans 200,000 to 250,000 clones, around four fifths being singletons. Source material: peripheral blood. The origin of the receptors is a man aged 50 to 60 with acute or convalescent COVID-19.

The chain uses TRBV10-3 and TRBJ2-7; 14 nucleotides line up with TRBD2. Unmatched junction bases numbered 7, after V lost 6 bases and J lost 3 bases. Looked up from germline, CDR1 is ENHRY and CDR2 is SYGVKD. The CDR3 consists of 16 residues. The chain's CDR3 is CAIRETSGGANYEQYF. In DNA, the CDR3 is TGTGCCATCAGAGAGACTAGCGGGGGGGCCAACTACGAGCAGTACTTC.

V and J are TRBV6-1 and TRBJ2-5, with 8 bases identical to TRBD2. V was clipped by 4 bases and J by 5 bases; unmatched bases: 12. The CDR3 has 16 amino acids. CDR1 and CDR2 from the germline V gene are MNHNS and SASEGT. The CDR3 sequence is CASSGRNGRARETQYF. The CDR3 coding sequence is TGTGCCAGCAGTGGACGAAACGGGAGGGCCCGGGAGACCCAGTACTTC.

This clone was counted only a few times. This sequence joins TRBV27 and TRBJ2-1; D not resolved. The ends were cut back, 4 bases at V and 0 bases at J, with 7 bases in the middle. Germline V gives CDR1 MNHEY, CDR2 SMNVEV (reference sequence). The CDR3 totals 14 residues. CDR3 nucleotides: TGTGCCAGCAGTTCGGGTGGCTCCTACAATGAGCAGTTCTTC. It yields the protein CASSSGGSYNEQFF.

The chain is built from TRBV5-5 and TRBJ2-6, with a weak D call TRBD1 (5 bases). The germline V gene encodes CDR1 SGHKS and CDR2 YYEKEE (reference sequence). This CDR3 contains 20 residues. Trimming pared 4 bases from V and 0 bases from J, leaving 23 bases between. This CDR3 reads CASSPVAYYLGASGANVLTF. Written as DNA, the CDR3 is TGTGCCAGCAGCCCCGTAGCCTACTACCTTGGGGCCTCTGGGGCCAACGTCCTGACTTTC.

This chain links TRBV4-1 with TRBJ1-2; D might be TRBD1 (5 bases). Looked up from germline, CDR1 is MGHRA and CDR2 is YSYEKL. The CDR3 runs to 13 residues. Trimming took off 4 bases at V and 7 bases at J, with 13 bases between the two ends. The CDR3, as DNA: TGCGCCAGCAGCCGGCTTGGGCAGGGTGGCTACACCTTC. Its translation is CASSRLGQGGYTF.

The J gene is TRBJ2-1, the V gene TRBV5-4; TRBD2 matches 7 bases. The V gene's germline CDR1 is SGHNT and CDR2 YYREEE (reference sequence). The J segment lost 9 bases and the V segment lost 4 bases, leaving 13 bases of the junction unmatched. CDR3 length equals 15 residues. Here the CDR3 reads CASSPEGEGASEQFF. CDR3 coding DNA: TGTGCCAGCAGCCCCGAAGGGGAGGGTGCCAGTGAGCAGTTCTTC.

The V call is TRBV5-6, the J call TRBJ2-7; 7 bases match TRBD1. CDR1 SGHDT and CDR2 YYEEEE come from the germline V gene. V lost 2 bases to trimming and J lost 2 bases; unmatched junction nucleotides: 13. The CDR3 totals 17 residues. The CDR3 DNA follows: TGTGCCAGCAGCTTACGTCCGAAGACAGGGTCCACCTACGAGCAGTACTTC. The encoded protein is CASSLRPKTGSTYEQYF.

This clone was counted once. CDR3 region: CASSHRFGNTIYF. The CDR3 nucleotides are TGCGCCAGCAGCCATAGATTTGGAAACACCATATATTTT. The rearrangement joins TRBV4-1 to TRBJ1-3, with no clear D. The V gene's germline CDR1 is MGHRA and CDR2 YSYEKL. The length of the CDR3 is 13 residues. V was shortened by 3 bases and J by 3 bases, with 6 bases between the two germline ends.

This clone appeared once. The J gene is TRBJ2-7, the V gene TRBV18; D unclear. In germline, CDR1 is KGHSH, CDR2 LQKENI. V was clipped by 3 bases and J by 3 bases, with 15 bases between them. The CDR3 runs to 15 residues. CDR3 sequence reads: CASSPVLLADYEQYF. DNA of the CDR3: TGTGCCAGCTCACCTGTTCTTCTGGCTGACTACGAGCAGTACTTC.

In DNA form, the CDR3 reads TGTGCCAGCAGCTTATCCAGAAATCAGCCCCAGCATTTT. Translating gives CASSLSRNQPQHF. The gene calls are TRBV7-3 and TRBJ1-5, with D uncertain. The germline V and J ends were trimmed by 2 bases and 4 bases, with 6 bases remaining between them. Germline values: CDR1 SGHTA, CDR2 FQGTGA. This CDR3 comprises 13 residues.

This clone occurred once. The chain links TRBV9 to TRBJ1-6, with D tentatively TRBD1 (5 bases). The germline gives CDR1 SGDLS, CDR2 YYNGEE. V was cut by 0 bases and J by 5 bases, with 12 bases left in between. The CDR3 consists of 16 residues. CDR3 coding DNA: TGTGCCAGCAGCGTAGGCAGGGCTCGGAATAATTCACCCCTCCACTTT. This translates into CASSVGRARNNSPLHF.

The V gene is TRBV18, the J gene TRBJ2-1; possibly TRBD1 for D (5 bases). The V end was cut by 0 bases, the J end by 15 bases, with 12 bases between. This CDR3 comprises 12 residues. Germline lookup yields CDR1 KGHSH and CDR2 LQKENI. CDR3 coding DNA: TGTGCCAGCTCACCACCTCAGGGATGGCGGTTCTTC. This gives the protein CASSPPQGWRFF.

The V call is TRBV10-3, the J call TRBJ2-5, with 11 positions matching TRBD2. Germline values: CDR1 ENHRY, CDR2 SYGVKD. The length of the CDR3 is 19 residues. V was clipped by 3 bases and J by 5 bases; unmatched bases: 17. CDR3 in DNA: TGTGCCATCAGTGACCCCACCCCCCCCGCACTAGCGGGGGTGGAGACCCAGTACTTC. It translates to CAISDPTPPALAGVETQYF.

The chain combines TRBV5-1 with TRBJ2-3, with TRBD1 as a possible D gene (5 bases). Per the germline V gene, CDR1 is SGHRS and CDR2 is YFSETQ. V was clipped by 2 bases and J by 2 bases, with 9 bases between them. The CDR3 contains 14 residues. Written as DNA, the CDR3 is TGCGCCAGCAGCTTCCGACAGTACACAGATACGCAGTATTTT. It yields the protein CASSFRQYTDTQYF. Based on the CDR3 plus reference TRBV5-1 and TRBJ2-3, the full variable domain is KAGVTQTPRYLIKTRGQQVTLSCSPISGHRSVSWYQQTPGQGLQFLFEYFSETQRNKGNFPGRFSGRQFSNSRSEMNVSTLELGDSALYLCASSFRQYTDTQYFGPGTRLTVL.

V usage is TRBV6-1 and J usage is TRBJ1-2, with D perhaps matching TRBD1 (5 bases). Trimming cost V 2 bases and J 1 base, with 14 bases left between them. From germline, CDR1 is MNHNS and CDR2 SASEGT. This CDR3 region has 16 residues. The CDR3, as DNA: TGTGCCAGCAGTGAAATGGGGGGGAGACTTAACTATGGCTACACCTTC. This sequence encodes CASSEMGGRLNYGYTF.

This clone was seen only once. The chain links TRBV5-1 to TRBJ2-2; D is perhaps TRBD2 (6 bases). This CDR3 contains 15 residues. Germline V gene lookup returns CDR1 SGHRS and CDR2 YFSETQ. V was shortened by 5 bases and J by 8 bases, with 19 bases between the two germline ends. The CDR3 loop reads CASSGQGGSIGELFF. CDR3 sequence (DNA): TGCGCCAGCAGTGGGCAGGGAGGATCTATAGGGGAGCTGTTTTTT.

V and J are TRBV6-5 and TRBJ2-7; TRBD2 aligns across 10 bases. Germline CDR1 MNHEY, CDR2 SVGAGI. With V trimmed by 0 bases and J by 0 bases, 2 bases remained unmatched. The CDR3 extends over 16 amino acids. CDR3 sequence (DNA): TGTGCCAGCAGTTACTCCTGGACTAGCGGCTCCTACGAGCAGTACTTC. This sequence encodes CASSYSWTSGSYEQYF.

This chain joins TRBV7-9 and TRBJ2-7; D uncertain. V dropped 4 bases and J dropped 0 bases, with 16 bases sitting between them. The CDR3 loop spans 16 amino acids. Germline V gene sequence: CDR1 SEHNR, CDR2 FQNEAQ (reference sequence). CDR3 DNA: TGTGCCAGCAGCTCCCCCCGGGTTTCAAGCTCCTACGAGCAGTACTTC. Its protein product is CASSSPRVSSSYEQYF.

There are a few counts of this clone. V gene TRBV19 combines with J gene TRBJ1-4; tentative D call: TRBD1 (5 bases). The germline CDR1 and CDR2 sequences are LNHDA and SQIVND (reference sequence). Trimming removed 4 bases from V and 14 bases from J, with 20 bases in between. The length of the CDR3 is 14 residues. CDR3 in DNA: TGTGCCAGTAGTACAGGACAAGCGGGGGAGATGCTGTTTTTT. This sequence encodes CASSTGQAGEMLFF. Supplemented by reference TRBV19 and TRBJ1-4, the full variable domain reads DGGITQSPKYLFRKEGQNVTLSCEQNLNHDAMYWYRQDPGQGLRLIYYSQIVNDFQKGDIAEGYSVSREKKESFPLTVTSAQKNPTAFYLCASSTGQAGEMLFFGSGTQLSVL.

The CDR3 DNA reads as TGTGCCAGCAGTGAAGCTCCGGGACAGGGCTCTGGCTACACCTTC. It specifies CASSEAPGQGSGYTF. This chain connects TRBV2 to TRBJ1-2; 9 bases fit TRBD1. Trimming at V came to 0 bases and at J to 7 bases, leaving 6 bases not matched to a gene. The CDR3 totals 15 residues. CDR1 is SNHLY, CDR2 FYNNEI, per germline.

V and J are TRBV6-4 and TRBJ1-1, with TRBD1 matching 10 bases. This CDR3 region has 24 residues. Losses at the gene ends were 0 bases for V and 2 bases for J; bases not matched to a gene: 27. The germline V gene has CDR1 MRHNA and CDR2 SNTAGT. Here the CDR3 reads CASSDSKGTGESLGNSSLNTEAFF. The CDR3 DNA follows: TGTGCCAGCAGTGACTCGAAGGGGACAGGGGAAAGCCTCGGGAACTCCTCCTTAAACACTGAAGCTTTCTTT.

This chain connects TRBV12-3 or TRBV12-4 to TRBJ1-1; D is unclear. CDR3 length equals 11 residues. CDR3 bases: TGTATAGTCAGGATAAGAGATGAAGCTTTCTTT. Translated, it gives CIVRIRDEAFF.

This rearrangement joins TRBV10-2 to TRBJ1-6; D possibly corresponds to TRBD1 (6 bases). The CDR3 has 13 amino acids. Germline CDR1 is WSHSY and CDR2 is SAAADI. Trimming removed 4 bases from V and 7 bases from J, with 8 bases in between. The CDR3 reads CASSVDSNSPLHF. The CDR3 nucleotides read TGCGCCAGCAGTGTGGACAGCAATTCACCCCTCCACTTT.

This chain joins TRBV12-3 or TRBV12-4 and TRBJ1-1, with D perhaps TRBD1 (5 bases). CDR3 length: 12 amino acids. V lost 7 bases and J 11 bases, leaving 17 bases between the germline ends. CDR3 region: CASITGGTGAFF. The DNA for the CDR3 is TGTGCCAGCATCACGGGGGGAACGGGGGCTTTCTTT.

A single count supports this clone. The chain uses TRBV7-2 and TRBJ2-5, with 8 bases fitting TRBD2. With V trimmed by 5 bases and J by 3 bases, 11 bases remained unmatched. The CDR3 covers 16 residues. CDR1 and CDR2 (germline): SGHTA, FQGNSA. DNA for the CDR3: TGTGCCAGCAGCCCTCGGGGGGCAGCGGGAGAAGAGACCCAGTACTTC. Translated: CASSPRGAAGEETQYF.

The V and J genes are TRBV6-4 and TRBJ2-7; D perhaps matches TRBD1 (5 bases). V was pared by 0 bases and J by 0 bases, with 9 bases between. CDR3 length equals 15 residues. CDR1 is MRHNA, CDR2 SNTAGT, per germline. DNA of the CDR3: TGTGCCAGCAGTGACTCCCGCAGGGCCTCCTACGAGCAGTACTTC. Encoded protein: CASSDSRRASYEQYF.

The rearrangement joins TRBV28 to TRBJ1-1; 8 bases line up with TRBD1. Per germline, CDR1 MDHEN and CDR2 SYDVKM. V shed 11 bases and J 8 bases; nucleotides not matched to a gene: 13. The CDR3 is made up of 13 amino acids. CDR3 residues: CAAGRQGTIEAFF. Written as DNA, the CDR3 is TGTGCCGCTGGACGACAGGGGACGATCGAAGCTTTCTTT.

This clone has more than one count but fewer than ten. This chain joins TRBV11-3 and TRBJ1-1, with TRBD1 matching 7 bases. The V and J ends lost 4 bases and 3 bases, in that order; junction bases with no gene match: 5. CDR1 is SGHNT, CDR2 YENEEA, per germline. CDR3 length equals 14 residues. The CDR3 loop is CASSSRGADTEAFF. The CDR3 nucleotides read TGTGCCAGCAGCTCCAGGGGGGCAGACACTGAAGCTTTCTTT.

The V and J genes are TRBV5-6 and TRBJ1-3; TRBD1 matches at 8 bases. The germline V gene has CDR1 SGHDT and CDR2 YYEEEE. The CDR3 is 16 amino acids. The V and J ends lost 3 bases and 0 bases, in that order; junction bases with no gene match: 5. CDR3 DNA sequence: TGTGCCAGCAGCTGGACAGGGACAAGCTCTGGAAACACCATATATTTT. It yields the protein CASSWTGTSSGNTIYF.